This T cell receptor (beta chain) was retrieved from a study of molecular identifiers for immune sequencing clone quantification. Regarding the study as a whole: Investigators reportedly could detect spiked Jurkat TCR RNA from one cell among over 900,000 naive cells.

Per the germline V gene, CDR1 is GTSNPN and CDR2 is SVGIG (reference sequence). V lost 0 bases to trimming and J lost 3 bases, with 20 bases between them. The CDR3 has 18 residues. Previously described methods and listed TCR primers were employed for the bulk TCR libraries. TCRdb reprocessed the PCR reads via MiXCR and lists one record per CDR3 protein. This table holds approximately 670,000 distinct CDR3 sequences, about 20% found once. This clonotype appeared a few times. The antigen remains unidentified. Sequenced: naive CD8+ T cells from blood, with Jurkat cell RNA spiked in. Subset specified: FACS-sorted CD8+CD4-CCR7+CD45RA+ naive T cells. The clonotype was recovered from a human donor in good health. Some libraries in this study had Jurkat cell RNA spiked in. The chain combines TRBV30 with TRBJ2-2; TRBD2 might be the D (6 bases). The chain's CDR3 is CAWSVLLYSSEHTGELFF. For the CDR3, the DNA is TGTGCCTGGAGTGTATTATTGTATTCTAGCGAACACACCGGGGAGCTGTTTTTT.